This TCR beta chain was recorded in a study of blood T cell repertoires in COVID-19. For the study at large: COVID-19 samples, acute and convalescent, were from the United States, Italy and Spain. From T cells, B-cell-depleted T cells, or PBMCs came the material, which was cDNA or gDNA.

Per the study methods: From reference gene primer amplification, estimates of nucleated cell counts were derived. Some clones are missing from TCRdb's copy, which holds only in-frame ones; the method was immunoSEQ multiplex PCR. V and J calls and clone size are given by that table; D and trimming were obtained from the DNA. This sample yields roughly 170,000 clones, of which over 75% are seen a single time; approximately 27% belongs to the top ten. This CDR3 region has 14 residues. The germline V gene encodes CDR1 SNHLY and CDR2 FYNNEI. Germline trimming cut 4 bases from V and 5 bases from J; bases unmatched to any gene: 4. This clone is a singleton in its sample.

The chain links TRBV2 to TRBJ2-2; TRBD2 agrees at 7 bases. Sequenced: peripheral blood. This TCR was sampled from a woman aged 70 to 79 with acute or convalescent COVID-19. The CDR3 DNA reads as TGTGCCAGCAGTGGGACTAGTTGGACCGGGGAGCTGTTTTTT. Its translation is CASSGTSWTGELFF.